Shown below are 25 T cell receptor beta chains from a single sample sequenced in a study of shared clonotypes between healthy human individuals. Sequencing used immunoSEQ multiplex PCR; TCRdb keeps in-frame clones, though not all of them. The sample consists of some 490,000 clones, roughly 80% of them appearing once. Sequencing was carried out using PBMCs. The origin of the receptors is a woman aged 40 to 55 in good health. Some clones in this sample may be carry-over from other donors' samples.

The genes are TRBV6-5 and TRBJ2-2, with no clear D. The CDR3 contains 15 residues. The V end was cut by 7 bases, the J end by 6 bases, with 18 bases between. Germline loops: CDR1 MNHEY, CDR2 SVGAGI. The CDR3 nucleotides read TGTGCCAGCACCCCCAGGCCGGGCGCGGCCGGGGAGCTGTTTTTT. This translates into CASTPRPGAAGELFF.

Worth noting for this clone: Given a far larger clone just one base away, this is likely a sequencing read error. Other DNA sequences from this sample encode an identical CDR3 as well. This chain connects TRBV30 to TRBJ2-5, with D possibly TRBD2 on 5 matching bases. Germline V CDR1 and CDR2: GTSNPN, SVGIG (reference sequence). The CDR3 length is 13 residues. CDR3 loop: CAWSYSAQDTQYF. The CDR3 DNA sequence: TGTGCCTGGAGTTATAGCGCCCAAGATACCCAGTACTTC.

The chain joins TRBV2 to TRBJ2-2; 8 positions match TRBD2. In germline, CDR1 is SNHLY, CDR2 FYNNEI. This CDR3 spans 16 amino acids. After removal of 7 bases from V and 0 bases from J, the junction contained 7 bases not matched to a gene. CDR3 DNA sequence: TGTGCCAGCACCGACGGACTAGCCGCGAACACCGGGGAGCTGTTTTTT. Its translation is CASTDGLAANTGELFF.

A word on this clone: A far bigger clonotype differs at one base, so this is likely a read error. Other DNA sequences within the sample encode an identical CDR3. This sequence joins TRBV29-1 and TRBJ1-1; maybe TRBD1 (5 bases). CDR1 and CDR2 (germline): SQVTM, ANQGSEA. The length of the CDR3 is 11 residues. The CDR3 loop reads CSVSGTTEALF. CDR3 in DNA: TGCAGCGTTTCAGGGACCACTGAAGCTTTATTT.

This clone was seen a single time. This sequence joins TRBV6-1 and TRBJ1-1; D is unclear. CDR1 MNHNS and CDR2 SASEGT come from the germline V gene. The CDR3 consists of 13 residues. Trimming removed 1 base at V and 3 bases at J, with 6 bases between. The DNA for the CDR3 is TGTGCCAGCAGTGAAGACCGCTACACTGAAGCTTTCTTT. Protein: CASSEDRYTEAFF.

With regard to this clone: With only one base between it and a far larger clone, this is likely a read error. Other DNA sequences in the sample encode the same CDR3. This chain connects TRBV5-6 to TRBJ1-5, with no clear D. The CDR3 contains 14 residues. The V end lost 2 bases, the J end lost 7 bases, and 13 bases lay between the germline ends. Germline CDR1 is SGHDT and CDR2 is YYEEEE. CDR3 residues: CASSLGPGEQPQHF. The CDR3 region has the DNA TGTGCCAGCAGCTTAGGGCCGGGAGAACAGCCCCAGCATTTT.

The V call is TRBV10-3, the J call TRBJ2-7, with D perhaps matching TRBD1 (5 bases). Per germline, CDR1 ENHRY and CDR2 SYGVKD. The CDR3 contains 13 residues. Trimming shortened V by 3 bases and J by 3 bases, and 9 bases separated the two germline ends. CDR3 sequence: CAISDTGNYEQYF. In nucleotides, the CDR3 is TGTGCCATCAGTGACACAGGCAACTACGAGCAGTACTTC.

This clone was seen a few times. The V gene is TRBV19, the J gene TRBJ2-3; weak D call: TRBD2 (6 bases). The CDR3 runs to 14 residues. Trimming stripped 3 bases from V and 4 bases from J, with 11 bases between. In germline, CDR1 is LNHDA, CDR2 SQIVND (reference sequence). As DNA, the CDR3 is TGTGCCAGTAGTATGATAGCGGCCGCAGATACGCAGTATTTT. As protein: CASSMIAAADTQYF.

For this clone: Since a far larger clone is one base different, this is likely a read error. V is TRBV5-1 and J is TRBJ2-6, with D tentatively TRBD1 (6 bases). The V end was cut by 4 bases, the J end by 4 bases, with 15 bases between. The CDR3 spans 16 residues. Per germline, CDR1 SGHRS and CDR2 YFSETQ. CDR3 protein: CASSGTWGAGANVLTF. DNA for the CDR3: TGCGCCAGCAGCGGGACATGGGGCGCAGGGGCCAACGTCCTGACTTTC.

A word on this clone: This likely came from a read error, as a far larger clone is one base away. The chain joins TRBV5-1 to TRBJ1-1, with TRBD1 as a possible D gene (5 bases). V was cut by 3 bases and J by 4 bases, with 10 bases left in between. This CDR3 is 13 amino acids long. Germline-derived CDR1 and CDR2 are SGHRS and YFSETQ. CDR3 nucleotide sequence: TGCGCCAGCAGCTCGAGGGGCGGCACTGAAGCTTTCTTT. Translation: CASSSRGGTEAFF.

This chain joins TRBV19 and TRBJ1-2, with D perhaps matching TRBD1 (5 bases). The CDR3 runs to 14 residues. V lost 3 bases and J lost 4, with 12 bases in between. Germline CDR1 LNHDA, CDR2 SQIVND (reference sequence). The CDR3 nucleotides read TGTGCCAGTAGTATCTCCGGGACCTCCTATGGCTACACCTTC. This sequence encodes CASSISGTSYGYTF.

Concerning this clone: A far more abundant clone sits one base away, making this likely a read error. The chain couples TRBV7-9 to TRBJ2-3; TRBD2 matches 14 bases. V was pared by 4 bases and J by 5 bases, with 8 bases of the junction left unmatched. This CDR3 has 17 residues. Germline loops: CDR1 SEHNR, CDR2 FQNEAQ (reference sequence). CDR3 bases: TGTGCCAGCAGCTACCCGGGACTAGCGGGAGTGAAAGATACGCAGTATTTT. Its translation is CASSYPGLAGVKDTQYF. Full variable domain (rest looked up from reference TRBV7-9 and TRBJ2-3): DTGVSQNPRHKITKRGQNVTFRCDPISEHNRLYWYRQTLGQGPEFLTYFQNEAQLEKSRLLSDRFSAERPKGSFSTLEIQRTEQGDSAMYLCASSYPGLAGVKDTQYFGPGTRLTVL.

The CDR3 coding sequence is TGTGCCAGCAGCCCCCTAGCGGGGGTATTAGAGACCCAGTACTTC. It is translated as CASSPLAGVLETQYF. The chain joins TRBV7-6 to TRBJ2-5; 10 nucleotides match TRBD2. The germline V gene encodes CDR1 SGHVS and CDR2 FNYEAQ. The CDR3 has 15 residues. Trimming cost V 5 bases and J 4 bases; bases outside gene matches: 7.

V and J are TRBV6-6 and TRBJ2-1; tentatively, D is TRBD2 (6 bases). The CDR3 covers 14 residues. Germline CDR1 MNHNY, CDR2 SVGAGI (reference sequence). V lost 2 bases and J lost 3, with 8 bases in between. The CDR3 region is CASSYTGLYNEQFF. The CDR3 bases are TGTGCCAGCAGTTACACGGGACTCTACAATGAGCAGTTCTTC.

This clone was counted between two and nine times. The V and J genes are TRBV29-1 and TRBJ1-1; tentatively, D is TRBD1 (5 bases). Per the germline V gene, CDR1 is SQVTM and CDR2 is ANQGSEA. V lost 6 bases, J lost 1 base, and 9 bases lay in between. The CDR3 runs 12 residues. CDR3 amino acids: CSVSTGNTEAFF. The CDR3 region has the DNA TGCAGCGTCTCCACAGGGAACACTGAAGCTTTCTTT.

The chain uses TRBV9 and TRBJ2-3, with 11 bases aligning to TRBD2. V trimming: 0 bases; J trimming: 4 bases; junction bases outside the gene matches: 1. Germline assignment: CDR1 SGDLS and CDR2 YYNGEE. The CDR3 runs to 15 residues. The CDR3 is CASSVVGLAADTQYF. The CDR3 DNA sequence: TGTGCCAGCAGCGTAGTGGGACTAGCGGCAGATACGCAGTATTTT.

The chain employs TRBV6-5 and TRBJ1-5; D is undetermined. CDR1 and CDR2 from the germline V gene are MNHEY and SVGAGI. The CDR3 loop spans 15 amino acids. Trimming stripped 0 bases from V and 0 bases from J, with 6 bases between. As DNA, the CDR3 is TGTGCCAGCAGTTACTCGTCTGATAGCAATCAGCCCCAGCATTTT. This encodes CASSYSSDSNQPQHF.

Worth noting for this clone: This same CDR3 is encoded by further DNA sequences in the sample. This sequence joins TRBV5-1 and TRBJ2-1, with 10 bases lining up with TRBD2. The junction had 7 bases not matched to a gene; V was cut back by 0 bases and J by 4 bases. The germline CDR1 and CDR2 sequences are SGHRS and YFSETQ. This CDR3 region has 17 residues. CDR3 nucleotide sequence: TGCGCCAGCAGCTTGGAGGCTAGCGGGAGTTCGTACAATGAGCAGTTCTTC. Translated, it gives CASSLEASGSSYNEQFF.

CDR3 sequence: CASLTGDSYGYTF. Written as DNA, the CDR3 is TGTGCCAGCCTAACTGGGGACAGCTATGGCTACACCTTC. The chain couples TRBV28 to TRBJ1-2; 7 bases are shared with TRBD1. CDR3 length equals 13 residues. The trim removed 8 bases at V and 4 bases at J, leaving 7 bases unmatched. The V gene's germline CDR1 is MDHEN and CDR2 SYDVKM.

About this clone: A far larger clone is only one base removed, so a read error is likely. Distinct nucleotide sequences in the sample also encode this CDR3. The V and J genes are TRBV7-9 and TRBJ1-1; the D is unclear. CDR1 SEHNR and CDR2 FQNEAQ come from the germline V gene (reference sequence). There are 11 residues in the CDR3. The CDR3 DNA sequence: TGTGCCAGCAGCTTAGAGACTGAGGCTTTCTTT. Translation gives CASSLETEAFF.

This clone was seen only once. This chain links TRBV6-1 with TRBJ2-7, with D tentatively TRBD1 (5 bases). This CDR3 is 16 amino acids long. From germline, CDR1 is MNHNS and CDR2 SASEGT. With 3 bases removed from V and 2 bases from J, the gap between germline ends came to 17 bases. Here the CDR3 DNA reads TGTGCCAGCAGTGACCCTGGGGCGCCCCGAACCTACGAGCAGTACTTC. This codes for CASSDPGAPRTYEQYF.

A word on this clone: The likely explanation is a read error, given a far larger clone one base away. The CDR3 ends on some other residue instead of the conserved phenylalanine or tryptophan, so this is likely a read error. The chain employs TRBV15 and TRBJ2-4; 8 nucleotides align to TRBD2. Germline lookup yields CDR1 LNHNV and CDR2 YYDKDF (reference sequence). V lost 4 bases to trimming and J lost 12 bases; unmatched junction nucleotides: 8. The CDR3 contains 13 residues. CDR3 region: CATSIGTSERQYS. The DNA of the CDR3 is TGTGCCACCAGCATCGGGACTAGTGAGCGTCAGTACTCC.

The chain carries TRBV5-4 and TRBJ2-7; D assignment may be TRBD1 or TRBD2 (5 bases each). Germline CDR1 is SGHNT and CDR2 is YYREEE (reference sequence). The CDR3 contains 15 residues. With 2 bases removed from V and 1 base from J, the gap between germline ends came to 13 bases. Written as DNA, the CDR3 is TGTGCCAGCAGCTTCGGGGTAGCAGGGTCCTACGAGCAGTACTTC. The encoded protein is CASSFGVAGSYEQYF.

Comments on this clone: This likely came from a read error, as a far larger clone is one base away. CDR3 loop: CASSLRQADYSNRPQHF. In DNA form, the CDR3 reads TGTGCCAGCAGCTTAAGGCAGGCGGACTATAGCAATCGGCCCCAGCATTTT. The chain carries TRBV7-8 and TRBJ1-5, with D unclear. In germline, CDR1 is SGHVS, CDR2 FQNEAQ. The CDR3 consists of 17 residues.

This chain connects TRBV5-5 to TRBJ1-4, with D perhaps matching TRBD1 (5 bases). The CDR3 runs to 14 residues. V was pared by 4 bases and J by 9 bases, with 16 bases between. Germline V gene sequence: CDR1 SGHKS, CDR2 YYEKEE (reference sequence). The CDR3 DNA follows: TGTGCCAGCAGCCAAGACCAGGGTCTTAAAAAACTGTTTTTT. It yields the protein CASSQDQGLKKLFF.